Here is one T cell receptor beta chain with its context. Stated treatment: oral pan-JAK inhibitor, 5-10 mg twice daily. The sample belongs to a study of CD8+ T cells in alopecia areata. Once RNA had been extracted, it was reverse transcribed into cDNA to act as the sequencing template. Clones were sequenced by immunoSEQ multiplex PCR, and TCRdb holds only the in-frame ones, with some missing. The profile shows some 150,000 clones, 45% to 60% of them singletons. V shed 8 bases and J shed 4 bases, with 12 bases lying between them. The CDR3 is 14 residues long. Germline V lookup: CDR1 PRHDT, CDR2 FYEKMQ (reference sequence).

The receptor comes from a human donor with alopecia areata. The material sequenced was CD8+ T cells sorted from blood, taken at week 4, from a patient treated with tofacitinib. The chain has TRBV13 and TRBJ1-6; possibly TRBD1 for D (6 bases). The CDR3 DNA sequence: TGTGCCAGCGCCCAGGGGACGTATAATTCACCCCTCCACTTT. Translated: CASAQGTYNSPLHF.